Listed below are T cell receptor beta chains from one sample, sequenced in a study of cytomegalovirus exposure and HLA in healthy donors. The method was immunoSEQ multiplex PCR; TCRdb's version includes in-frame clones alone and lacks a portion of them. The data hold approximately 190,000 clones, with roughly 73% observed a single time. Source material: PBMCs. These receptor sequences come from a woman aged 25 to 39 in good health and CMV-seropositive. The CDR3 runs from the conserved cysteine through the conserved F or W. The D gene is left open where the match is weak. The size entry is marked missing in some rows and otherwise reads once, few, many or a size class.

abundance	d_gene	v_gene	j_gene	CDR3aa	CDR3nt
.	.	TRBV6-6	TRBJ2-7	CASLSGTLGTYEQYF	TGTGCCAGCCTTTCCGGGACATTGGGAACCTACGAGCAGTACTTC
.	TRBD2	TRBV19	TRBJ2-5	CASSTTSGETQYF	TGTGCCAGTAGTACCACTAGCGGGGAGACCCAGTACTTC
.	.	TRBV7-3	TRBJ2-2	CASSPNRGGGELFF	TGTGCCAGCAGCCCGAACAGGGGAGGCGGGGAGCTGTTTTTT
.	.	TRBV2	TRBJ1-3	CASSPNFGNTIYF	TGTGCCAGCAGCCCAAACTTTGGAAACACCATATATTTT
.	TRBD1	TRBV5-1	TRBJ1-4	CASSLTGADEEKLFF	TGCGCCAGCAGCTTGACAGGGGCGGATGAAGAAAAACTGTTTTTT
.	TRBD1	TRBV5-4	TRBJ1-2	CASSGMDTGVWGYTF	TGTGCCAGCAGCGGGATGGATACAGGGGTCTGGGGCTACACCTTC
.	TRBD1	TRBV29-1	TRBJ2-2	CSVAGTGVPGELFF	TGCAGCGTTGCCGGGACAGGCGTTCCCGGGGAGCTGTTTTTT
.	TRBD1	TRBV30	TRBJ2-2	CAWSVGLTGEWNTGELFF	TGTGCCTGGAGTGTAGGGCTTACAGGGGAATGGAACACCGGGGAGCTGTTTTTT
.	.	TRBV4-1	TRBJ1-3	CASSLAGTGNTIYF	TGCGCCAGCAGCCTAGCAGGGACTGGAAACACCATATATTTT
once	.	TRBV2	TRBJ2-7	CASKGENEQYF	TGTGCCAGCAAGGGGGAAAACGAGCAGTACTTC
.	.	TRBV7-9	TRBJ1-1	CASSYLSGKNTEAFF	TGTGCCAGCAGCTATCTGTCAGGGAAAAACACTGAAGCTTTCTTT
once	.	TRBV28	TRBJ2-7	CASNSWSREQYF	TGTGCCAGCAATAGCTGGTCCCGGGAGCAGTACTTC
.	.	TRBV14	TRBJ2-5	CASSTRPREAQYF	TGTGCCAGCAGCACTCGCCCAAGAGAGGCCCAGTACTTC
once	.	TRBV7-2	TRBJ1-1	CASSTRTEFLSFF	TGTGCCAGCAGCACCCGGACAGAATTTTTGTCTTTCTTT
few	TRBD1	TRBV19	TRBJ1-1	CASSISPGGTEAFF	TGTGCCAGTAGTATCTCTCCAGGGGGCACTGAAGCTTTCTTT
.	.	TRBV4-1	TRBJ1-1	CASSYSDRLGAFF	TGCGCCAGCAGTTACTCTGACAGGTTGGGGGCTTTCTTT
.	.	TRBV6-5	TRBJ2-7	CASSSFDGPYEQYF	TGTGCCAGCAGTTCCTTCGATGGCCCCTACGAGCAGTACTTC
.	TRBD1	TRBV5-5	TRBJ2-1	CASSLQGAGLIRFF	TGTGCCAGCAGCTTGCAGGGGGCTGGTTTGATTCGGTTCTTC
.	.	TRBV7-3	TRBJ1-1	CASSLVGQEYTEAFF	TGTGCCAGCAGCTTGGTTGGCCAGGAATACACTGAAGCTTTCTTT
.	TRBD1	TRBV7-3	TRBJ1-1	CASSLKTGAAFF	TGTGCCAGCAGCTTAAAGACAGGGGCGGCTTTCTTT
.	TRBD1	TRBV11-2	TRBJ1-2	CASSSNRDRGNYTF	TGTGCCAGCAGCTCAAACCGGGACAGGGGGAACTACACCTTC
.	.	TRBV7-2	TRBJ1-1	CASSQEGPEAFF	TGTGCCAGCAGCCAGGAAGGTCCTGAAGCTTTCTTT
.	.	TRBV9	TRBJ1-1	CASSAQGRGKTEAFF	TGTGCCAGCAGCGCGCAGGGGAGGGGGAAGACTGAAGCTTTCTTT
few	.	TRBV23-1	TRBJ2-7	CASSRGEQYF	TGCGCCAGCAGCCGAGGGGAGCAGTACTTC
.	.	TRBV14	TRBJ2-7	CASSQQGGRERSYEQYF	TGTGCCAGCAGCCAACAGGGCGGGCGGGAACGATCCTACGAGCAGTACTTC
.	TRBD1	TRBV6-6	TRBJ2-4	CASRLPQTGGDIQYF	TGTGCCAGCAGACTCCCCCAGACAGGGGGGGACATTCAGTACTTC
.	.	TRBV6-1	TRBJ1-4	CASSRSGGGGEKLFF	TGTGCCAGCAGTAGATCGGGCGGGGGTGGTGAAAAACTGTTTTTT
few	.	TRBV9	TRBJ2-1	CASSKSGSGPHEQFF	TGTGCCAGCAGCAAGAGCGGGTCCGGTCCCCATGAGCAGTTCTTC
.	.	TRBV10-1	TRBJ1-5	CASELVGKNQPQHF	TGCGCCAGTGAGCTAGTCGGGAAGAATCAGCCCCAGCATTTT
.	TRBD2	TRBV29-1	TRBJ2-1	CSVSGRGYNEQFF	TGCAGCGTCAGCGGGAGAGGTTACAATGAGCAGTTCTTC
.	.	TRBV18	TRBJ1-1	CASSRGGVYTEAFF	TGTGCCAGCTCACGGGGAGGGGTATACACTGAAGCTTTCTTT
.	TRBD1	TRBV30	TRBJ2-7	CAWSVLRGPYEQYF	TGTGCCTGGAGTGTTTTGAGGGGGCCCTACGAGCAGTACTTC
.	.	TRBV30	TRBJ1-4	CAWGAIDKLFF	TGTGCCTGGGGGGCCATTGACAAACTGTTTTTT
.	.	TRBV4-2	TRBJ2-7	CASSQEQSLKYEQYF	TGTGCCAGCAGCCAAGAGCAGTCCCTCAAATACGAGCAGTACTTC
.	TRBD1	TRBV7-9	TRBJ2-2	CASPNRQGPTGELFF	TGTGCCAGCCCAAACCGACAGGGTCCCACCGGGGAGCTGTTTTTT
.	.	TRBV21-1	TRBJ1-4	CASSELPSDEKLFF	TGTGCCAGCAGCGAACTACCGAGCGATGAAAAACTGTTTTTT
few	.	TRBV11-2	TRBJ1-2	CASSFTGLSGYTF	TGTGCCAGCAGCTTTACTGGGCTCTCTGGCTACACCTTC
.	.	TRBV28	TRBJ1-5	CASRSPRRGRDQPQHF	TGTGCCAGCAGGTCCCCGCGGAGGGGCCGGGATCAGCCCCAGCATTTT
.	TRBD2	TRBV19	TRBJ2-1	CASSMTSGRPGGNEQFF	TGTGCCAGTAGTATGACTAGCGGGAGGCCAGGGGGGAATGAGCAGTTCTTC
.	TRBD1	TRBV6-1	TRBJ2-7	CASSRMQGDYEQYF	TGTGCCAGCTCCAGGATGCAGGGGGACTACGAGCAGTACTTC
once	.	TRBV18	TRBJ2-7	CASSPGRANYEQYF	TGTGCCAGCTCACCAGGCAGGGCCAACTACGAGCAGTACTTC
.	.	TRBV6-5	TRBJ1-5	CASRGKGKGYQPQHF	TGTGCCAGCAGGGGCAAGGGGAAGGGGTATCAGCCCCAGCATTTT
.	TRBD1	TRBV7-9	TRBJ1-1	CASSSRGLNTEAFF	TGTGCCAGCAGCTCCAGGGGGCTGAACACTGAAGCTTTCTTT
.	TRBD1	TRBV5-6	TRBJ1-2	CASRPTGGPYGYTF	TGTGCCAGCAGACCTACAGGGGGACCCTATGGCTACACCTTC
.	TRBD1	TRBV11-2	TRBJ1-5	CASSLVGQGQPQHF	TGTGCCAGCAGCTTGGTGGGACAGGGCCAGCCCCAGCATTTT
.	TRBD2	TRBV4-2	TRBJ2-1	CASSQRAGGYNEQFF	TGTGCCAGCAGCCAACGAGCGGGGGGTTACAATGAGCAGTTCTTC
.	.	TRBV7-9	TRBJ2-5	CASSFPGGGQETQYF	TGTGCCAGCAGCTTCCCCGGGGGTGGCCAAGAGACCCAGTACTTC
.	TRBD1	TRBV10-1	TRBJ2-7	CASSPGGQGSYEQYF	TGCGCCAGCAGCCCTGGGGGACAGGGTTCCTACGAGCAGTACTTC
.	TRBD1	TRBV7-2	TRBJ1-5	CASSTTGEWPQHF	TGTGCCAGCAGCACCACAGGGGAGTGGCCCCAGCATTTT
few	TRBD1	TRBV9	TRBJ1-1	CASSVGDSYTEAFF	TGTGCCAGCAGCGTAGGGGACAGTTACACTGAAGCTTTCTTT
few	TRBD1	TRBV6-6	TRBJ1-1	CASLTGTGNTEAFF	TGTGCCAGCCTAACCGGGACAGGGAACACTGAAGCTTTCTTT
.	.	TRBV27	TRBJ1-5	CASSFLNSNQPQHF	TGTGCCAGCAGTTTTCTTAATAGCAATCAGCCCCAGCATTTT
few	.	TRBV9	TRBJ2-3	CASSVEGHTDTQYF	TGTGCCAGCAGCGTAGAAGGACACACAGATACGCAGTATTTT
.	.	TRBV6-5	TRBJ1-5	CASSYRLGVGNQPQHF	TGTGCCAGCAGTTACCGACTCGGGGTCGGTAATCAGCCCCAGCATTTT
.	.	TRBV7-6	TRBJ1-6	CASSRMGQFNSPLHF	TGTGCCAGCAGCCGCATGGGACAATTTAATTCACCCCTCCACTTT